This T cell receptor beta chain is drawn from a study of blood T cell repertoires in COVID-19. This clone was counted a few times. The CDR3 sequence is 15 residues long. Per the germline V gene, CDR1 is SGHNT and CDR2 is YYREEE (reference sequence). V was pared by 6 bases and J by 4 bases, with 19 bases between. The protocol was immunoSEQ multiplex PCR, while the TCRdb copy is restricted to in-frame clones and leaves out a portion. The data hold approximately 75,000 clones, with roughly 70% observed a single time. This clonotype was sampled from a human donor with acute or convalescent COVID-19. The donor label of this sample is uncertain. Sequenced material: peripheral blood. The genes are TRBV5-4 and TRBJ1-1; D might be TRBD1 (5 bases). As DNA, the CDR3 is TGTGCCAGCACCCCGCTGGGGGGGTCGGGCACTGAAGCTTTCTTT. Protein sequence: CASTPLGGSGTEAFF. Complete variable domain (other parts from reference TRBV5-4 and TRBJ1-1): ETGVTQSPTHLIKTRGQQVTLRCSSQSGHNTVSWYQQALGQGPQFIFQYYREEENGRGNFPPRFSGLQFPNYSSELNVNALELDDSALYLCASTPLGGSGTEAFFGQGTRLTVV.